Listed below are T cell receptor beta chains from one sample, sequenced in a study of T cell responses to AZD1222 COVID-19 vaccine. TCRdb keeps only in-frame clones here, not all; method: immunoSEQ multiplex PCR. The sample has 100,000 or so clones; approximately 90% are singletons. Source: peripheral blood, taken on day 0 of AZD1222 vaccination. Receptors were obtained from an adult in good health. CDR3s include the opening cysteine and the closing phenylalanine or tryptophan. A D gene is named only where the DNA matches it firmly. Rows give clone size only sometimes, using once, few, many, or a class for an expanded clone.

>NA|NA|TRBJ2-7|TRBV7-6
CASTYPPPGRRIPHSYEQYF
TGTGCCAGCACCTACCCCCCCCCGGGACGCCGGATCCCCCACTCCTACGAGCAGTACTTC
>NA|NA|TRBJ2-6|TRBV7-9
CASSLSRNGPSGANVLTF
TGTGCCAGCAGCTTGTCACGAAACGGGCCCTCTGGGGCCAACGTCCTGACTTTC
>NA|NA|TRBJ2-1|TRBV9
CASSSQGFGNEQFF
TGTGCCAGCAGCTCCCAGGGTTTCGGCAATGAGCAGTTCTTC
>NA|NA|TRBJ2-5|TRBV6-1
CASSEGGNQETQYF
TGTGCCAGCAGTGAGGGGGGCAACCAAGAGACCCAGTACTTC
>NA|NA|TRBJ1-4|TRBV7-9
CASSLGTGVEKLFF
TGTGCCAGCAGCTTAGGCACCGGGGTTGAAAAACTGTTTTTT
>NA|NA|TRBJ2-1|TRBV11-2
CASSFANRAPNNEQFF
TGTGCCAGCAGCTTTGCCAACAGGGCTCCTAACAATGAGCAGTTCTTC
>TRBD2|few|TRBJ2-3|TRBV6-2/TRBV6-3
CASSAQGLAVILGRGTDTQYF
TGTGCCAGCAGTGCCCAGGGACTAGCGGTCATATTGGGCCGCGGCACAGATACGCAGTATTTT
>TRBD2|once|TRBJ2-1|TRBV7-8
CASSTRLANEQFF
TGTGCCAGCAGCACCCGACTAGCGAACGAGCAGTTCTTC
>NA|NA|TRBJ2-4|TRBV4-1
CPRSQLSRGRAGNIQYF
TGCCCCCGCAGCCAACTCTCTAGGGGGAGGGCTGGAAACATTCAGTACTTC
>NA|NA|TRBJ2-2|TRBV7-8
CASSLVFNTGELFF
TGTGCCAGCAGCTTAGTATTTAACACCGGGGAGCTGTTTTTT
>NA|few|TRBJ1-2|TRBV20-1
CSASDLANYGYTF
TGCAGTGCTAGTGACCTAGCTAACTATGGCTACACCTTC
>TRBD1|NA|TRBJ2-3|TRBV7-8
CASSLWGQGSDTDTQYF
TGTGCCAGCAGCTTATGGGGACAGGGTTCCGACACAGATACGCAGTATTTT
>TRBD2|NA|TRBJ2-1|TRBV29-1
CSVISGRASEQFF
TGCAGCGTCATAAGCGGGAGGGCCTCTGAGCAGTTCTTC
>NA|NA|TRBJ2-2|TRBV27
CASSLHVGSNTGELFF
TGTGCCAGCAGTTTACATGTAGGGTCGAACACCGGGGAGCTGTTTTTT
>NA|NA|TRBJ2-2|TRBV3-1/TRBV3-2
CASSRDMNTGELFF
TGTGCCAGCAGCCGGGACATGAACACCGGGGAGCTGTTTTTT
>TRBD2|NA|TRBJ2-3|TRBV10-3
CAISELLAGEGTDTQYF
TGTGCCATCAGTGAGCTTCTAGCGGGAGAAGGGACAGATACGCAGTATTTT
>NA|once|TRBJ1-1|TRBV19
CASRDGRPNTEAFF
TGTGCCAGTAGGGACGGCAGGCCGAACACTGAAGCTTTCTTT
>NA|NA|TRBJ1-1|TRBV6-5
CASRPGQTEAFF
TGTGCCAGCAGACCCGGACAGACTGAAGCTTTCTTT
>NA|NA|TRBJ1-4|TRBV7-2
CASSLARAEKLFF
TGTGCCAGCAGCTTAGCGCGAGCCGAAAAACTGTTTTTT
>TRBD2|NA|TRBJ2-1|TRBV2
CASSETSGRDNEQFF
TGTGCCAGCAGTGAGACTAGCGGGAGGGACAATGAGCAGTTCTTC